This T cell receptor beta chain was documented in a study of blood T cells in healthy people across ages. The study, taken as a whole, reports: It was not possible, with unsorted PBMCs, to conclusively compare naive and antigen-experienced cells.

The CDR3 sequence is 15 residues long. Per germline, CDR1 MNHEY and CDR2 SVGAGI. Trimming removed 1 base from V and 0 bases from J; junction bases left unmatched: 3. Extraction yielded at least 5 micrograms of total RNA per sample. For the second PCR, which ran for 7 to 11 cycles, a sample-barcoded 5' primer and a J-beta primer mix were used. One entry per CDR3 protein, called by TCRdb with MiXCR from the 5' RACE reads. The sample carries 1.5 million to 2 million distinct CDR3 sequences, about 50% recorded once. To note about this clonotype: Its antigen is unidentified.

This clonotype originated in a woman aged 40 to 50 in good health. The genes are TRBV6-5 and TRBJ2-7; the match to TRBD2 covers 7 bases. Sequenced material: blood. In DNA, the CDR3 is TGTGCCAGCAGTTACTGGGGGGGGAGCTCCTACGAGCAGTACTTC. This encodes CASSYWGGSSYEQYF.